This TCR beta chain stems from a study of cytomegalovirus exposure and HLA in healthy donors. The wider study: For the approximately 430 genotyped donors, over 80% fell within the Caucasian-associated ancestry cluster. Study outcomes and limitations: Rarity characterized most TCR sequences, yet some public TCRs appeared in many donors. A missense DCLRE1C variant was associated with V- and J-gene trimming of TCR beta chains in a later analysis, and an independent cohort replicated the association. Later on, an analysis tied roughly 17,000 TCR beta sequences to HLA alleles at 0.05 false discovery rate.

This CDR3 has 16 residues. V was trimmed by 0 bases and J by 1 base, leaving 12 bases between them. Germline CDR1 MNHNY, CDR2 SVGAGI (reference sequence). On this clone: The antigen is not known.

The PCR made use of 60 Vbeta and 13 Jbeta primers. Assay used: immunoSEQ multiplex PCR; TCRdb lists only in-frame clones, some missing. The sample shows 100,000 or so clones, 80% to 85% of them seen only once. Specimen: PBMCs. The genes are TRBV6-6 and TRBJ1-1, with D unclear. The origin of this receptor is a man aged 25-45 years in good health and CMV-seropositive. In nucleotides, the CDR3 is TGTGCCAGCAGTTACTCGAGGGCGATCAGGAACACTGAAGCTTTCTTT. Encoded protein: CASSYSRAIRNTEAFF.